This is a list of T cell receptor beta chains from one sample in a study of blood T cell repertoires in COVID-19. Repertoires were generated with immunoSEQ multiplex PCR, while TCRdb's copy carries only in-frame clones and drops some. Among about 220,000 clones, around 85% were seen once, and the ten largest hold just over 0.7%. The sample was peripheral blood. The receptor source for this set is a middle-aged man with acute or convalescent COVID-19. The CDR3 runs from the conserved cysteine through the conserved F or W. The D gene is left open where the match is weak. Clone size appears in some rows only: once, few, many, or a class for an expanded clone.

CDR3 DNA	CDR3 protein	D gene	V gene	J gene	clone size
TGTGCCAGCAGTGAACAGGGTTACAATCAGCCCCAGCATTTT	CASSEQGYNQPQHF	.	TRBV2	TRBJ1-5	.
TGTGCCAGCAGCTTCCCGACAGGGGGCATGGACGAGCAGTACTTC	CASSFPTGGMDEQYF	TRBD1	TRBV5-6	TRBJ2-7	.
TGTGCCAGAAGCAGGCGCCGAAACAGGGGGATCGAGACCCAGTACTTC	CARSRRRNRGIETQYF	TRBD1	TRBV5-3	TRBJ2-5	.
TGTGCCAGCAGTTTGGTCCGGGACAGGGTCTACGAGCAGTACTTC	CASSLVRDRVYEQYF	TRBD1	TRBV27	TRBJ2-7	.
TGTGCCAGCAGCCCGTGGGGAGGGAGGTTATACGAGCAGTACTTC	CASSPWGGRLYEQYF	TRBD2	TRBV27	TRBJ2-7	.
TGTGCCATCAGTGACCCCGGCGGGGAGGACACTGAAGCTTTCTTT	CAISDPGGEDTEAFF	.	TRBV10-3	TRBJ1-1	.
TGTGCCTGGAGTCAGGCCTACTTCAATCAGCCCCAGCATTTT	CAWSQAYFNQPQHF	.	TRBV30	TRBJ1-5	.
TGTGCCAGCAGTGACCCGAACAGCAAACGCTACACCTTC	CASSDPNSKRYTF	.	TRBV6-4	TRBJ1-2	.
TGCGCCAGCAGCTACCAGAATTCACCCCTCCACTTT	CASSYQNSPLHF	.	TRBV5-1	TRBJ1-6	.
TGTGCCAGCAGCCAGGTAGCGGGGGGGCCGATTGATACGCAGTATTTT	CASSQVAGGPIDTQYF	TRBD2	TRBV4-2	TRBJ2-3	.
TGTGCCAGCAGCTTAAAGAGACAGTTGAGCAATCAGCCCCAGCATTTT	CASSLKRQLSNQPQHF	.	TRBV7-2	TRBJ1-5	.
TGTGCCAGCAGCTTTGCCAGGGGGACTGAAGCTTTCTTT	CASSFARGTEAFF	TRBD1	TRBV11-2	TRBJ1-1	.
TGTGCCAGCAGACCCCCAGCGGGCTACGAGCAGTACTTC	CASRPPAGYEQYF	.	TRBV28	TRBJ2-7	.
TGTGCCAGCTCAACGACTAGCGGGAGGGCCCGGACAGATACGCAGTATTTT	CASSTTSGRARTDTQYF	TRBD2	TRBV18	TRBJ2-3	.
TGTGCCAGCAGTCGAAAAGGGGAAAGCAATCAGCCCCAGCATTTT	CASSRKGESNQPQHF	.	TRBV6-5	TRBJ1-5	few
TGTGCCAGCAGCTTACAATCTAGCGGGTACATCACAGATACGCAGTATTTT	CASSLQSSGYITDTQYF	TRBD2	TRBV7-9	TRBJ2-3	.
TGTGCCAGCAGTGAGGGGGACAGAGATTCACCCCTCCACTTT	CASSEGDRDSPLHF	TRBD1	TRBV6-1	TRBJ1-6	once
TGTGCCAGCAGTTACTCGACGCGGGTACTGAACACTGAAGCTTTCTTT	CASSYSTRVLNTEAFF	.	TRBV6-5	TRBJ1-1	.
TGCGCCAGCAGCACTACCCCGGAAGTTGAAGCTTTCTTT	CASSTTPEVEAFF	.	TRBV5-1	TRBJ1-1	.
TGTGCCTGGAGCGACTTTGCCGAGTACACCATATATTTT	CAWSDFAEYTIYF	.	TRBV30	TRBJ1-3	.
TGTGCCAGCAGCGTTACTAGTTCGGCTTTGAATGAGCAGTTCTTC	CASSVTSSALNEQFF	.	TRBV16	TRBJ2-1	.
TGTGCCAGCAGTTATTGGGCTAGCGGCACCTACAATGAGCAGTTCTTC	CASSYWASGTYNEQFF	TRBD2	TRBV28	TRBJ2-1	.
TGTGCCAGCTCAGCGACTAGCTCCGGGGCCAACGTCCTGACTTTC	CASSATSSGANVLTF	TRBD2	TRBV18	TRBJ2-6	.
TGTGCCAGCAGCCCCATAGGAACAGGCGGCGAAAAACTGTTTTTT	CASSPIGTGGEKLFF	.	TRBV9	TRBJ1-4	.
TGTGCCACTATAGCGGGAGAGGCCTCCTACGAGCAGTACTTC	CATIAGEASYEQYF	TRBD2	TRBV10-3	TRBJ2-7	.
TGTGCCAGCAGCTTAAACAGGAATGAGCAGTTCTTC	CASSLNRNEQFF	.	TRBV6-5	TRBJ2-1	once
TGTGCCAGTAGTAATCCGGGGTCCTTTTATACTGATACGCAGTATTTT	CASSNPGSFYTDTQYF	.	TRBV19	TRBJ2-3	.
TGTGCCAGTAGTAGGGGGGACCGATCCACCGGGGAGCTGTTTTTT	CASSRGDRSTGELFF	.	TRBV19	TRBJ2-2	.
TGTGCCAGCAGTAAGGACAGGGTTGGTGGCTACACCTTC	CASSKDRVGGYTF	TRBD1	TRBV27	TRBJ1-2	.
TGTGCCAGCAAACCGGAAGGACAGCCCAATCAGCCCCAGCATTTT	CASKPEGQPNQPQHF	.	TRBV2	TRBJ1-5	.
TGCAGCGCCAGACTAGCGGGAGTCTACGAGCAGTACTTC	CSARLAGVYEQYF	TRBD2	TRBV29-1	TRBJ2-7	once
TGTGCCAGCTCTAGCTCAACTAATGAAAAACTGTTTTTT	CASSSSTNEKLFF	.	TRBV19	TRBJ1-4	.
TGTGCCAGCTCACCTGCGGACAGGGTTCGCTACGAGCAGTACTTC	CASSPADRVRYEQYF	TRBD1	TRBV18	TRBJ2-7	.
TGTGCCAGTAGTCTTTCCCCTCCGAACACTGAAGCTTTCTTT	CASSLSPPNTEAFF	.	TRBV19	TRBJ1-1	once
TGTGCCAGCAGCTCCCAGGGGGCGAAGAACACCGGGGAGCTGTTTTTT	CASSSQGAKNTGELFF	TRBD1	TRBV5-6	TRBJ2-2	once
TGTGCCAGCAGCCAAGTTACCGGGACCCCCGGACTAGCGGGGGGCAGCATCCAAGAGACCCAGTACTTC	CASSQVTGTPGLAGGSIQETQYF	TRBD2	TRBV3-1/TRBV3-2	TRBJ2-5	.
TGTGCCAGCAGTATAGACAGGCGTTCTGGAAACACCATATATTTT	CASSIDRRSGNTIYF	.	TRBV2	TRBJ1-3	.
TGTGCCAGCAGCACCACTAGTGCTGGGGCCAACGTCCTGACTTTC	CASSTTSAGANVLTF	.	TRBV11-2	TRBJ2-6	.
TGTGCCAGTACCACGAGACGGCCCATCGGGCCCCTCCACTTT	CASTTRRPIGPLHF	.	TRBV19	TRBJ1-6	.
TGTGCCAGCAGTTACCCCCGGGGGAGTAACACCGGGGAGCTGTTTTTT	CASSYPRGSNTGELFF	.	TRBV6-5	TRBJ2-2	few
TGTGCCAGCAGTTTAGCCGGGACAGGGTCCCACGAGCAGTACTTC	CASSLAGTGSHEQYF	TRBD1	TRBV28	TRBJ2-7	.
TGCGCCAGCAGCCAAGAATCGCGGGGCCTTAGTTCCTACGAGCAGTACTTC	CASSQESRGLSSYEQYF	.	TRBV4-1	TRBJ2-7	.
TGTGCCAGCAGCGGACCTGACAGCCCCCTGGGGGAGCAGTACTTC	CASSGPDSPLGEQYF	.	TRBV9	TRBJ2-7	.
TGTGCCAGCAGCCCGGGGACAGGGGACACCGGGGAGCTGTTTTTT	CASSPGTGDTGELFF	TRBD1	TRBV9	TRBJ2-2	.
TGTGCCAGCAGTTTGCCGGGGATGGACTATGGCTACACCTTC	CASSLPGMDYGYTF	.	TRBV28	TRBJ1-2	.
TGTGCCAGCAGTCTGGCGGCCTCGTGGGGCGCAGATACGCAGTATTTT	CASSLAASWGADTQYF	.	TRBV27	TRBJ2-3	.
TGTGCCAGCAGTCTTAGCGGGAGAACGGAGACCCAGTACTTC	CASSLSGRTETQYF	TRBD2	TRBV6-5	TRBJ2-5	.
TGTGCCAGCCGAAGTGAGCGGGGAACTAGCAATCAGCCCCAGCATTTT	CASRSERGTSNQPQHF	.	TRBV2	TRBJ1-5	few
TGTGCCAGCAGTTACAAGGGGCCCCATTGGGGCTACACCTTC	CASSYKGPHWGYTF	.	TRBV6-5	TRBJ1-2	.
TGTGCCAGTAGTATAGAGGGGGGGCGCTTGGGTGGCTACACCTTC	CASSIEGGRLGGYTF	.	TRBV19	TRBJ1-2	.
TGTGCCAGCAGTTTTTTAGGAGCTAATGAAAAACTGTTTTTT	CASSFLGANEKLFF	.	TRBV28	TRBJ1-4	.
TGTGCCAGCAGCCCCCGGGACAGGGCCAATGAGCAGTTCTTC	CASSPRDRANEQFF	TRBD1	TRBV7-8	TRBJ2-1	.
TGTGCCAGCAGCTTAGCGGCCCAGCCAGGTGGCGACGAGCAGTACTTC	CASSLAAQPGGDEQYF	.	TRBV7-6	TRBJ2-7	few
TGTGCCACCAGTGATTTCGGAGATCTCCGGGAGCTGTTTTTT	CATSDFGDLRELFF	.	TRBV24-1	TRBJ2-2	few
TGTGCCAGCAGCTTGGCCAAGGTAGCGACCTTGTTTAATCAAGAGACCCAGTACTTC	CASSLAKVATLFNQETQYF	.	TRBV5-4	TRBJ2-5	.
TGCAGCGTTGGGACTAGCGGGCCCTCCTACGAGCAGTACTTC	CSVGTSGPSYEQYF	TRBD2	TRBV29-1	TRBJ2-7	once
TGTGCCTGGAGTGTAGGGACAAGGGACCAAGAGACCCAGTACTTC	CAWSVGTRDQETQYF	.	TRBV30	TRBJ2-5	.
TGTGCCAGCAGCCAAGATCGAGGACAGGTAGTTGGTCAGCCCCAGCATTTT	CASSQDRGQVVGQPQHF	TRBD1	TRBV4-2	TRBJ1-5	.
TGTGCCAGCAGCAAACCAGCAGGGGGCGCGTGGGCAGATACGCAGTATTTT	CASSKPAGGAWADTQYF	.	TRBV21-1	TRBJ2-3	.
TGCGCCAGCACGAGGGATTACACAGATACGCAGTATTTT	CASTRDYTDTQYF	.	TRBV10-1	TRBJ2-3	.